This is a list of T cell receptor beta chains from one sample in a study of cytomegalovirus exposure and HLA in healthy donors. Profiling relied on immunoSEQ multiplex PCR, and the TCRdb table lists in-frame clones only, not all of them. The data show some 110,000 clones, with nearly 75% seen just once and around 5% held by the top ten. The sequencing input was PBMCs. The receptors originated from a man aged 25 to 40 in good health and CMV-seropositive. Each CDR3 is given with its conserved first and last residue. Each record gives: CDR3 DNA, CDR3 protein, clone size, V gene, D gene, J gene. D genes are given only for firm matches. The size of a clone is reported for some rows only, either as once, few or many, or as a class for expanded clones.

cdr3_nt: TGTGCCAGCCGGGGGGACAGGGGGTTGAACACTGAAGCTTTCTTT; cdr3_aa: CASRGDRGLNTEAFF; clone_size: .; v_call: TRBV25-1; d_call: TRBD1; j_call: TRBJ1-1
cdr3_nt: TGTGCCAGCAGTGCTTTCTTTGACAGCTCCTACGAGCAGTACTTC; cdr3_aa: CASSAFFDSSYEQYF; clone_size: .; v_call: TRBV28; d_call: .; j_call: TRBJ2-7
cdr3_nt: TGCGCCAGCAGCTTGGTCTCCGGGAACACCGGGGAGCTGTTTTTT; cdr3_aa: CASSLVSGNTGELFF; clone_size: .; v_call: TRBV5-1; d_call: .; j_call: TRBJ2-2
cdr3_nt: TGCGCCAGCTTGGACAGGTCCGATGAGCAGTTCTTC; cdr3_aa: CASLDRSDEQFF; clone_size: few; v_call: TRBV10-2; d_call: TRBD1; j_call: TRBJ2-1
cdr3_nt: TGTGCCAGCTCACCGGAGCGGGGGGGCGTTTCAAATGAAAAACTGTTTTTT; cdr3_aa: CASSPERGGVSNEKLFF; clone_size: .; v_call: TRBV18; d_call: .; j_call: TRBJ1-4
cdr3_nt: TGCGCCAGCAGTGAGTCGGGAGGGCTTGGCTACACCTTC; cdr3_aa: CASSESGGLGYTF; clone_size: .; v_call: TRBV10-1; d_call: .; j_call: TRBJ1-2
cdr3_nt: TGTGCCAGCAGCTTAGGAGTTGGGCGGGGGGACTTCCAGTATTTT; cdr3_aa: CASSLGVGRGDFQYF; clone_size: .; v_call: TRBV7-8; d_call: TRBD2; j_call: TRBJ2-3
cdr3_nt: TGTGCCTGGAGCCCAGGGACAGGTTACCAAGAGACCCAGTACTTC; cdr3_aa: CAWSPGTGYQETQYF; clone_size: .; v_call: TRBV30; d_call: TRBD1; j_call: TRBJ2-5
cdr3_nt: TGCGCCAGCAGTACAGGGGGCTACACTGAAGCTTTCTTT; cdr3_aa: CASSTGGYTEAFF; clone_size: once; v_call: TRBV10-2; d_call: TRBD1; j_call: TRBJ1-1
cdr3_nt: TGCGCCAGCAGCCCCCAGGGGGAGAGCGCTGAAGCTTTCTTT; cdr3_aa: CASSPQGESAEAFF; clone_size: .; v_call: TRBV4-1; d_call: TRBD1; j_call: TRBJ1-1
cdr3_nt: TGTGCTAGTGGTTTGGGAACAGCTAGCACAGATACGCAGTATTTT; cdr3_aa: CASGLGTASTDTQYF; clone_size: .; v_call: TRBV12-5; d_call: .; j_call: TRBJ2-3
cdr3_nt: TGTGCCTGGAGTAGAGGACAGGGTCAGGCATGGAACACTGAAGCTTTCTTT; cdr3_aa: CAWSRGQGQAWNTEAFF; clone_size: .; v_call: TRBV30; d_call: TRBD1; j_call: TRBJ1-1
cdr3_nt: TGTGCCAGCAGCGGGGACAGCTCCTACAATGAGCAGTTCTTC; cdr3_aa: CASSGDSSYNEQFF; clone_size: .; v_call: TRBV11-3; d_call: TRBD1; j_call: TRBJ2-1
cdr3_nt: TGTGCCATCAGTGAGTTAGCCCCTGAGAACACCGGGGAGCTGTTTTTT; cdr3_aa: CAISELAPENTGELFF; clone_size: .; v_call: TRBV10-3; d_call: .; j_call: TRBJ2-2
cdr3_nt: TGTGCCAGCAGCTCGCCCGACCCCGGGGTGAGAACCTTC; cdr3_aa: CASSSPDPGVRTF; clone_size: few; v_call: TRBV7-2; d_call: .; j_call: TRBJ1-2
cdr3_nt: TGCGCCAGCAGCCAAGAAATGACAAGGGGAGGGGATACGCAGTATTTT; cdr3_aa: CASSQEMTRGGDTQYF; clone_size: .; v_call: TRBV4-1; d_call: TRBD2; j_call: TRBJ2-3
cdr3_nt: TGTGCCAGCAGCTTAGTCCTGGGGGGGCTTACAGATACGCAGTATTTT; cdr3_aa: CASSLVLGGLTDTQYF; clone_size: .; v_call: TRBV7-2; d_call: .; j_call: TRBJ2-3
cdr3_nt: TGCAGTGCTAGAGTCGTCGAGACCCAGTACTTC; cdr3_aa: CSARVVETQYF; clone_size: .; v_call: TRBV20-1; d_call: .; j_call: TRBJ2-5
cdr3_nt: TGTGCCAGCAGTGAAACTCATGTGTCCTCTGGAAACACCATATATTTT; cdr3_aa: CASSETHVSSGNTIYF; clone_size: .; v_call: TRBV6-1; d_call: .; j_call: TRBJ1-3
cdr3_nt: TGTGCCTGGAGTAAGCGGGGGGCGGCCGCCTTCTCCTACAATGAGCAGTTCTTC; cdr3_aa: CAWSKRGAAAFSYNEQFF; clone_size: .; v_call: TRBV30; d_call: TRBD2; j_call: TRBJ2-1
cdr3_nt: TGTGCCAGCAGTTTGGGGGAGACAGGGGGCTGGAAACTGTTTTTT; cdr3_aa: CASSLGETGGWKLFF; clone_size: .; v_call: TRBV28; d_call: TRBD1; j_call: TRBJ1-4
cdr3_nt: TGCGCCAGCAGAGGAGGGGCCAATGAGCAGTTCTTC; cdr3_aa: CASRGGANEQFF; clone_size: once; v_call: TRBV5-1; d_call: .; j_call: TRBJ2-1
cdr3_nt: TGTGCCAGCAGCCAAGATGCGACCGGGGGGGCCGATGAGCAGTTCTTC; cdr3_aa: CASSQDATGGADEQFF; clone_size: .; v_call: TRBV4-2; d_call: TRBD2; j_call: TRBJ2-1
cdr3_nt: TGCGCCAGCAGCCAAGGAGCGCCGGGGGGCGGGGAGACCCAGTACTTC; cdr3_aa: CASSQGAPGGGETQYF; clone_size: .; v_call: TRBV4-3; d_call: .; j_call: TRBJ2-5
cdr3_nt: TGTGCCAGCAGCTTATCCAGGGCAAGCGAAAAACTGTTTTTT; cdr3_aa: CASSLSRASEKLFF; clone_size: .; v_call: TRBV7-2; d_call: .; j_call: TRBJ1-4
cdr3_nt: TGTGCCAGCAGCTCATACCTACTAGCGAGTGATACGCAGTATTTT; cdr3_aa: CASSSYLLASDTQYF; clone_size: .; v_call: TRBV7-9; d_call: TRBD2; j_call: TRBJ2-3
cdr3_nt: TGCGCCAGCAGTGAAGGGACAGGGGGCAAAGATACGCAGTATTTT; cdr3_aa: CASSEGTGGKDTQYF; clone_size: few; v_call: TRBV10-1; d_call: TRBD1; j_call: TRBJ2-3
cdr3_nt: TGTGCCAGTAGTTACGGGACAGGGTGGGACAATGAGCAGTTCTTC; cdr3_aa: CASSYGTGWDNEQFF; clone_size: few; v_call: TRBV19; d_call: TRBD1; j_call: TRBJ2-1
cdr3_nt: TGTGCCAGCAGTGAGGGCCTCCTTCCCGCAGATACGCAGTATTTT; cdr3_aa: CASSEGLLPADTQYF; clone_size: .; v_call: TRBV6-6; d_call: .; j_call: TRBJ2-3
cdr3_nt: TGTGCCAGTAGTCGACGCGGGGCGTTCACCGGGGAGCTGTTTTTT; cdr3_aa: CASSRRGAFTGELFF; clone_size: .; v_call: TRBV19; d_call: .; j_call: TRBJ2-2
cdr3_nt: TGTGCCAGCAGCTTAGGAGGGTCCGAGCAGTACTTC; cdr3_aa: CASSLGGSEQYF; clone_size: few; v_call: TRBV7-2; d_call: .; j_call: TRBJ2-7
cdr3_nt: TGTGCCACCAGTCGCGGGGGCGGAACCGGGGAGCTGTTTTTT; cdr3_aa: CATSRGGGTGELFF; clone_size: .; v_call: TRBV15; d_call: .; j_call: TRBJ2-2
cdr3_nt: TGTTCCAGCAGCCCCGGGGTCCCCCCACTCCACTTT; cdr3_aa: CSSSPGVPPLHF; clone_size: .; v_call: TRBV7-9; d_call: .; j_call: TRBJ1-6
cdr3_nt: TGTGCCAGCAGTGAATCGAGGAGTGGTGAAAAACTGTTTTTT; cdr3_aa: CASSESRSGEKLFF; clone_size: few; v_call: TRBV2; d_call: .; j_call: TRBJ1-4